The 32 T cell receptor beta chains listed next were all sequenced from one sample in a study of cytomegalovirus exposure and HLA in healthy donors. The study ran its PCR with 60 Vbeta and 13 Jbeta primers. Data came from immunoSEQ multiplex PCR; TCRdb stores just in-frame clones and leaves some out. The data hold 180,000 or so clones, with about 10% observed a single time. Material for sequencing was PBMCs. The receptors were sampled from a woman aged 25 to 39 in good health and CMV-seropositive.

This clone was observed a few times. This chain connects TRBV7-9 to TRBJ2-3; no reliable D call. This CDR3 has 14 amino acids. Germline-derived CDR1 and CDR2 are SEHNR and FQNEAQ (reference sequence). Trimming took off 4 bases at V and 4 bases at J, with 12 bases between the two ends. This CDR3 is CASSSYLNSDTQYF. Written as DNA, the CDR3 is TGTGCCAGCAGCTCCTATCTTAACTCAGATACGCAGTATTTT. Looking up the rest from reference TRBV7-9 and TRBJ2-3 gives the full variable domain: DTGVSQNPRHKITKRGQNVTFRCDPISEHNRLYWYRQTLGQGPEFLTYFQNEAQLEKSRLLSDRFSAERPKGSFSTLEIQRTEQGDSAMYLCASSSYLNSDTQYFGPGTRLTVL.

The J gene is TRBJ2-1, the V gene TRBV5-8, with TRBD1 identical over 7 bases. CDR1 SGHTS and CDR2 YDEGEE come from the germline V gene. V was pared by 2 bases and J by 7 bases, with 3 bases of the junction left unmatched. The CDR3 contains 13 residues. CDR3 loop: CASSLTGENEQFF. Written as DNA, the CDR3 is TGTGCCAGCAGCTTAACAGGGGAGAATGAGCAGTTCTTC.

This clone was seen only a few times. This chain joins TRBV5-4 and TRBJ2-5; TRBD2 matches at 8 bases. The CDR3 covers 15 residues. Germline-derived CDR1 and CDR2 are SGHNT and YYREEE (reference sequence). Trimming cost V 4 bases and J 5 bases; bases outside gene matches: 10. CDR3 residues: CASSTKSGSEETQYF. In nucleotides, the CDR3 is TGTGCCAGCAGCACTAAGAGCGGGAGTGAGGAGACCCAGTACTTC.

The chain links TRBV14 to TRBJ2-5, with TRBD2 matching over 8 bases. After removal of 4 bases from V and 3 bases from J, the junction contained 10 bases not matched to a gene. The germline V gene has CDR1 SGHDN and CDR2 FVKESK. The CDR3 runs to 16 residues. The CDR3 DNA is TGTGCCAGCAGCCCCCACCCAGCGGGGGCCAAAGAGACCCAGTACTTC. Residues: CASSPHPAGAKETQYF.

The genes are TRBV27 and TRBJ2-2; TRBD1 matches at 8 bases. Unmatched junction bases numbered 14, after V lost 7 bases and J lost 7 bases. Germline V gene lookup returns CDR1 MNHEY and CDR2 SMNVEV (reference sequence). The CDR3 spans 16 residues. In nucleotides, the CDR3 is TGTGCCAGCAATACACTTGACAGGGGCCGGCGCGGGGAGCTGTTTTTT. Translated, it gives CASNTLDRGRRGELFF.

The V gene is TRBV4-2, the J gene TRBJ1-1, with D unresolved. The V end was cut by 1 base, the J end by 11 bases, with 17 bases between. The CDR3 runs 14 residues. Per germline, CDR1 LGHNA and CDR2 YNFKEQ. CDR3 nucleotides: TGTGCCAGCAGCCAAGTTAGCTCCCAAACTGGGGCTTTCTTT. Protein product: CASSQVSSQTGAFF.

The chain uses TRBV5-1 and TRBJ1-4; the D is unclear. The V end lost 4 bases, the J end lost 4 bases, and 5 bases lay between the germline ends. Germline loops: CDR1 SGHRS, CDR2 YFSETQ. The CDR3 is 12 amino acids. The CDR3 reads CASSDYNEKLFF. The DNA of the CDR3 is TGCGCCAGCAGCGACTATAATGAAAAACTGTTTTTT.

This clone was counted only a few times. This chain joins TRBV18 and TRBJ2-2; no clear D gene. The V gene lost 1 base and the J gene lost 9 bases, with 9 bases spanning the gap. The CDR3 spans 13 residues. Germline loops: CDR1 KGHSH, CDR2 LQKENI. CDR3 residues: CASSPLAHRELFF. In nucleotides, the CDR3 is TGTGCCAGCTCACCACTAGCTCACAGGGAGCTGTTTTTT.

The chain employs TRBV5-1 and TRBJ2-1; 11 bases fit TRBD2. J was trimmed by 5 bases and V by 4 bases; bases with no gene match: 5. CDR1 is SGHRS, CDR2 YFSETQ, per germline. The CDR3 is 15 residues long. This CDR3 reads CASSPGTSGNNEQFF. CDR3 sequence (DNA): TGCGCCAGCAGCCCCGGGACTAGCGGAAACAATGAGCAGTTCTTC.

The CDR3 region has the DNA TGTGCCTGGAGTGGAAAAGCCACCAGCGCCGGGGAGCTGTTTTTT. Its protein is CAWSGKATSAGELFF. The gene calls are TRBV30 and TRBJ2-2; no firm D call. CDR1 and CDR2 (germline): GTSNPN, SVGIG (reference sequence). The CDR3 length is 15 residues. The V end was cut by 1 base, the J end by 6 bases, with 15 bases between.

This chain links TRBV5-1 with TRBJ2-5; 11 bases line up with TRBD2. J gave up 2 bases and V 3 bases, and 3 bases lay outside the gene matches. The CDR3 is made up of 15 amino acids. Germline CDR1 reads SGHRS; CDR2 reads YFSETQ. The CDR3 region has the DNA TGCGCCAGCAGCTCCGGGACTAGCGGACAAGAGACCCAGTACTTC. The encoded protein is CASSSGTSGQETQYF.

There are many counts of this clone. The V call is TRBV5-1, the J call TRBJ2-3; the D gene is possibly TRBD1 (6 bases). V was pared by 2 bases and J by 3 bases, with 13 bases between. The germline gives CDR1 SGHRS, CDR2 YFSETQ. The CDR3 extends over 15 amino acids. CDR3 in amino acids: CASSLNDRLTDTQYF. CDR3 bases: TGCGCCAGCAGCTTAAACGACAGGTTGACAGATACGCAGTATTTT.

The chain has TRBV10-3 and TRBJ2-1; TRBD2 matches at 13 bases. From germline, CDR1 is ENHRY and CDR2 SYGVKD. The CDR3 is 16 residues long. Trimming at V came to 5 bases and at J to 4 bases, leaving 5 bases not matched to a gene. CDR3 residues: CAISFGLAGDYNEQFF. In DNA form, the CDR3 reads TGTGCCATCAGTTTCGGACTAGCGGGAGATTACAATGAGCAGTTCTTC.

Remarks on this clone: Since no conserved phenylalanine or tryptophan closes the CDR3, a read error is the likely cause. The genes are TRBV12-5 and TRBJ2-2, with 8 bases aligning to TRBD2. Losses at the gene ends were 0 bases for V and 3 bases for J; bases not matched to a gene: 21. The CDR3 runs 22 residues. Germline CDR1 LGHNT, CDR2 FRNRAP. CDR3 coding DNA: TGTGCTAGTGGTTTGGTTTTCCGCGGTGGGACTAGGGGGGGGCCCGACACCGGGGAGCTGTTTGTT. This codes for CASGLVFRGGTRGGPDTGELFV.

Comments on this clone: One end of the junction is discordant with germline, which a read error may explain. V and J are TRBV29-1 and TRBJ1-5, with D possibly being TRBD1 (6 bases). The CDR3 length is 20 residues. CDR1 SQVTM and CDR2 ANQGSEA come from the germline V gene. DNA for the CDR3: TGCAGCGTTGAAGAGAAGACAGGTCAAGCGGTTCCGGCCTACACTCAGCCCCAGCACTTT. Translating it yields CSVEEKTGQAVPAYTQPQHF.

This clone was picked up a small number of times. The chain carries TRBV7-9 and TRBJ2-2; 10 bases are shared with TRBD1. This CDR3 has 19 residues. Germline V gene data show CDR1 as SEHNR and CDR2 as FQNEAQ (reference sequence). V was clipped by 5 bases and J by 3 bases; unmatched bases: 15. CDR3 in amino acids: CASSPHGQGGFSDTGELFF. For the CDR3, the DNA is TGTGCCAGCAGCCCCCACGGACAGGGGGGGTTTTCGGACACCGGGGAGCTGTTTTTT.

This clone was counted only a few times. This sequence joins TRBV10-3 and TRBJ2-1; D might be TRBD1 (6 bases). CDR3 length: 13 amino acids. CDR1 is ENHRY, CDR2 SYGVKD, per germline. V lost 2 bases and J 9 bases, leaving 11 bases between the germline ends. CDR3 loop: CAISEPGASEQFF. CDR3 DNA sequence: TGTGCCATCAGTGAGCCAGGGGCCAGTGAGCAGTTCTTC.

Here the CDR3 reads CASSLSGRADTQYF. The CDR3 DNA is TGCGCCAGCAGCTTGTCAGGGAGGGCAGATACGCAGTATTTT. This chain connects TRBV5-1 to TRBJ2-3; 7 nucleotides line up with TRBD2. CDR1 SGHRS and CDR2 YFSETQ come from the germline V gene. Trimming cost V 1 base and J 4 bases; bases outside gene matches: 3. This CDR3 comprises 14 residues.

The chain joins TRBV7-3 to TRBJ2-3, with TRBD2 matching 11 bases. The CDR3 extends over 16 amino acids. J was trimmed by 2 bases and V by 3 bases; bases with no gene match: 4. CDR1 is SGHTA, CDR2 FQGTGA, per germline. CDR3 region: CASSFRLAGLTDTQYF. For the CDR3, the DNA is TGTGCCAGCAGCTTTAGACTAGCGGGGCTCACAGATACGCAGTATTTT.

The CDR3 DNA is TGTGCCAGCAGCGTCGGGTCCGGCTACTCTGGGGCCAACGTCCTGACTTTC. Translating gives CASSVGSGYSGANVLTF. The chain links TRBV9 to TRBJ2-6; D ambiguous. The CDR3 consists of 17 residues. Germline CDR1 is SGDLS and CDR2 is YYNGEE. Trimming took off 2 bases at V and 0 bases at J, with 12 bases between the two ends.

The chain combines TRBV5-1 with TRBJ2-4; 9 bases line up with TRBD1. The CDR3 totals 15 residues. Germline CDR1 is SGHRS and CDR2 is YFSETQ. J was trimmed by 6 bases and V by 2 bases; bases with no gene match: 6. The CDR3 loop is CASSFTGGRGNIQYF. The CDR3 bases are TGCGCCAGCAGCTTTACAGGGGGCCGGGGAAACATTCAGTACTTC.

V and J are TRBV6-6 and TRBJ1-5; 10 nucleotides align to TRBD1. In germline, CDR1 is MNHNY, CDR2 SVGAGI (reference sequence). The CDR3 covers 16 residues. V was clipped by 0 bases and J by 1 base; unmatched bases: 0. The CDR3, as DNA: TGTGCCAGCAGTTACTCGGACAGGGGGAGCAATCAGCCCCAGCATTTT. Amino acids: CASSYSDRGSNQPQHF.

This clone has a handful of counts. This chain links TRBV5-1 with TRBJ2-2, with D uncertain. CDR3 length: 13 amino acids. CDR1 SGHRS and CDR2 YFSETQ come from the germline V gene. The V end lost 0 bases, the J end lost 5 bases, and 5 bases lay between the germline ends. CDR3: CASSLGATGELFF. The CDR3 bases are TGCGCCAGCAGCTTGGGGGCGACCGGGGAGCTGTTTTTT.

The rearrangement links TRBV30 to TRBJ1-3, with no clear D. This CDR3 is 14 amino acids long. The V end was cut by 0 bases, the J end by 0 bases, with 6 bases between. The germline CDR1 and CDR2 sequences are GTSNPN and SVGIG (reference sequence). CDR3 amino acids: CAWSVLFSGNTIYF. In DNA, the CDR3 is TGTGCCTGGAGTGTCTTATTCTCTGGAAACACCATATATTTT.

The gene calls are TRBV6-1 and TRBJ2-7; 8 nucleotides align to TRBD1. The junction had 6 bases not matched to a gene; V was cut back by 4 bases and J by 4 bases. The CDR3 consists of 14 residues. Per germline, CDR1 MNHNS and CDR2 SASEGT. The CDR3 loop reads CASSAGTGGYEQYF. The CDR3, as DNA: TGTGCCAGCAGTGCCGGGACAGGAGGGTACGAGCAGTACTTC.

The chain is built from TRBV19 and TRBJ1-1; D uncertain. This CDR3 is 11 amino acids long. CDR1 and CDR2 (germline): LNHDA, SQIVND (reference sequence). Trimming removed 4 bases at V and 11 bases at J, with 11 bases between. The CDR3 loop is CASSNGERAFF. DNA for the CDR3: TGTGCCAGTAGTAACGGGGAGAGGGCTTTCTTT.

The rearrangement uses TRBV4-2 and TRBJ1-2, with D perhaps TRBD1 (5 bases). In germline, CDR1 is LGHNA, CDR2 YNFKEQ. The CDR3 sequence is 16 residues long. Deletions cut 0 bases from V and 4 bases from J, with 15 bases between. The CDR3 spells CASSQESRARVYGYTF. The DNA for the CDR3 is TGTGCCAGCAGCCAAGAATCAAGGGCCAGGGTCTATGGCTACACCTTC.

This clone turned up a few times. The chain has TRBV6-6 and TRBJ1-1, with unresolved D. Germline V gene data show CDR1 as MNHNY and CDR2 as SVGAGI (reference sequence). The CDR3 spans 12 residues. Trimming left V 8 bases short and J 4 bases short, with 11 bases between. The CDR3 loop reads CASRRGGTEAFF. CDR3 nucleotides: TGTGCCAGCCGCCGGGGAGGCACTGAAGCTTTCTTT.

This clone has more than one count but fewer than ten. The chain combines TRBV5-6 with TRBJ1-1; D unclear. There are 17 residues in the CDR3. Germline-derived CDR1 and CDR2 are SGHDT and YYEEEE. V was shortened by 1 base and J by 3 bases, with 19 bases between the two germline ends. The CDR3 here is CASSLYSGFKGDTEAFF. As DNA, the CDR3 is TGTGCCAGCAGCTTGTACTCTGGATTTAAGGGAGACACTGAAGCTTTCTTT.

This clone was counted a few times. The genes are TRBV27 and TRBJ2-3; 13 nucleotides line up with TRBD2. The CDR3 extends over 20 amino acids. Trimming removed 6 bases from V and 0 bases from J; junction bases left unmatched: 15. From germline, CDR1 is MNHEY and CDR2 SMNVEV (reference sequence). Here the CDR3 DNA reads TGTGCCAGCAGACCAAAATTCGGACTAGCGGGAGTTGGTAGCACAGATACGCAGTATTTT. Translated, it gives CASRPKFGLAGVGSTDTQYF.

The V gene is TRBV19, the J gene TRBJ2-2; TRBD2 aligns across 10 bases. The CDR3 totals 15 residues. J lost 5 bases, V lost 2 bases, and 2 bases had no gene match. Germline lookup yields CDR1 LNHDA and CDR2 SQIVND (reference sequence). CDR3: CASSITSGKTGELFF. CDR3 DNA sequence: TGTGCCAGTAGTATAACTAGCGGGAAGACCGGGGAGCTGTTTTTT.

This clone was found a few times. This chain links TRBV5-1 with TRBJ1-1, with unresolved D. Germline V gene lookup returns CDR1 SGHRS and CDR2 YFSETQ. Trimming took 0 bases from V and 0 from J, leaving 3 bases between them. This CDR3 comprises 13 residues. CDR3 nucleotides: TGCGCCAGCAGCTTGGGTATGAACACTGAAGCTTTCTTT. Encoded protein: CASSLGMNTEAFF.